The 20 T cell receptor beta chains listed next were all sequenced from one sample in a study of T cell responses to AZD1222 COVID-19 vaccine. Sequenced by immunoSEQ multiplex PCR; TCRdb stores in-frame clones only, minus some. The table shows 110,000 to 150,000 clones, with over 75% occurring only once. Sequenced here: peripheral blood, sampled on day 0 of AZD1222 vaccination. The receptor source for this set is an adult in good health.

The chain combines TRBV27 with TRBJ2-1; D unresolved. This CDR3 has 13 residues. Germline CDR1 MNHEY, CDR2 SMNVEV (reference sequence). The germline V and J ends were trimmed by 0 bases and 5 bases, with 5 bases remaining between them. The CDR3 reads CASSLSVDNEQFF. The CDR3, as DNA: TGTGCCAGCAGTTTATCTGTGGACAATGAGCAGTTCTTC.

V and J are TRBV28 and TRBJ2-7; D unclear. This CDR3 has 13 residues. V lost 3 bases and J 4 bases, leaving 10 bases between the germline ends. Per germline, CDR1 MDHEN and CDR2 SYDVKM. Here the CDR3 DNA reads TGTGCCAGCAGTTTTGTCAGCCGATACGAGCAGTACTTC. Translating it yields CASSFVSRYEQYF.

This chain uses TRBV3-1 (or the pseudogene TRBV3-2) with TRBJ1-2; D is uncertain. Germline CDR1 and CDR2: LGHDT and YNNKEL (reference sequence). This CDR3 spans 16 amino acids. Trimming shortened V by 1 base and J by 0 bases, and 12 bases separated the two germline ends. CDR3 residues: CASSQAGQLANYGYTF. DNA of the CDR3: TGTGCCAGCAGCCAAGCTGGGCAGCTCGCTAACTATGGCTACACCTTC.

The chain couples TRBV28 to TRBJ1-4; D is possibly TRBD1 (5 bases). V was cut by 2 bases and J by 5 bases, with 9 bases left in between. CDR1 and CDR2 (germline): MDHEN, SYDVKM. The CDR3 contains 14 residues. The CDR3 nucleotides read TGTGCCAGCAGTTTAGGGGCAGGGAATGAAAAACTGTTTTTT. As protein: CASSLGAGNEKLFF.

This sequence joins TRBV7-9 and TRBJ2-1; D is possibly TRBD1 or TRBD2 (6 bases each). In germline, CDR1 is SEHNR, CDR2 FQNEAQ (reference sequence). Trimming left V 5 bases short and J 4 bases short, with 15 bases between. This CDR3 region has 15 residues. CDR3 in amino acids: CASSPVGGQYNEQFF. CDR3 nucleotide sequence: TGTGCCAGCAGCCCTGTGGGGGGACAATACAATGAGCAGTTCTTC.

V is TRBV11-2 and J is TRBJ1-6, with D possibly matching TRBD1 (5 bases). This CDR3 contains 17 residues. The ends were cut back, 2 bases at V and 4 bases at J, with 15 bases in the middle. Germline CDR1 and CDR2: SGHAT and FQNNGV. The CDR3 loop is CASSLLGESYYNSPLHF. The CDR3 region has the DNA TGTGCCAGCAGCTTATTGGGGGAAAGTTATTATAATTCACCCCTCCACTTT. The full variable domain, completed using reference TRBV11-2 and TRBJ1-6, is EAGVAQSPRYKIIEKRQSVAFWCNPISGHATLYWYQQILGQGPKLLIQFQNNGVVDDSQLPKDRFSAERLKGVDSTLKIQPAKLEDSAVYLCASSLLGESYYNSPLHFGNGTRLTVT.

V gene TRBV30 combines with J gene TRBJ2-7; tentative D call: TRBD1 (6 bases). Per the germline V gene, CDR1 is GTSNPN and CDR2 is SVGIG (reference sequence). The CDR3 consists of 13 residues. V lost 4 bases and J lost 2, with 12 bases in between. Here the CDR3 reads CAWMRTATYEQYF. CDR3 sequence (DNA): TGTGCCTGGATGAGGACAGCTACCTACGAGCAGTACTTC.

This clone was picked up one time. The chain carries TRBV6-5 and TRBJ1-5, with D hard to call. Germline CDR1 is MNHEY and CDR2 is SVGAGI. Trimming shortened V by 0 bases and J by 5 bases, and 5 bases separated the two germline ends. The CDR3 length is 13 residues. The CDR3 sequence is CASSYSSYQPQHF. CDR3 DNA sequence: TGTGCCAGCAGTTACTCGAGTTATCAGCCCCAGCATTTT.

This clone was counted once. This rearrangement joins TRBV2 to TRBJ1-2; no clear D gene. Trimming stripped 5 bases from V and 5 bases from J, with 18 bases between. The CDR3 runs to 15 residues. The germline CDR1 and CDR2 sequences are SNHLY and FYNNEI. In DNA, the CDR3 is TGTGCCAGCAGTTACGATGGACGGATGAATTATGGCTACACCTTC. It codes for CASSYDGRMNYGYTF.

This clone was counted once. The rearrangement joins TRBV7-9 to TRBJ2-3; 10 nucleotides align to TRBD2. The junction had 15 bases not matched to a gene; V was cut back by 1 base and J by 5 bases. Germline V gene sequence: CDR1 SEHNR, CDR2 FQNEAQ (reference sequence). The CDR3 sequence is 19 residues long. The CDR3 DNA sequence: TGTGCCAGCAGCTTAGACGCTAGCGGGGGACCCTACCAGGAAGATACGCAGTATTTT. Translated: CASSLDASGGPYQEDTQYF.

The V and J genes are TRBV4-1 and TRBJ1-4; TRBD1 agrees at 10 bases. V lost 3 bases to trimming and J lost 6 bases; unmatched junction nucleotides: 4. Germline CDR1 reads MGHRA; CDR2 reads YSYEKL. The CDR3 spans 15 residues. CDR3 in DNA: TGCGCCAGCAGCCAGCACGGGACAGGGGATGAAAAACTGTTTTTT. Its translation is CASSQHGTGDEKLFF.

The chain has TRBV5-6 and TRBJ2-7; D is uncertain. The CDR3 extends over 14 amino acids. Germline lookup yields CDR1 SGHDT and CDR2 YYEEEE. With 0 bases removed from V and 1 base from J, the gap between germline ends came to 8 bases. In DNA form, the CDR3 reads TGTGCCAGCAGCTTGGTTAGCTTTTCCTACGAGCAGTACTTC. Its translation is CASSLVSFSYEQYF. Variable domain in full (rest from reference TRBV5-6 and TRBJ2-7): DAGVTQSPTHLIKTRGQQVTLRCSPKSGHDTVSWYQQALGQGPQFIFQYYEEEERQRGNFPDRFSGHQFPNYSSELNVNALLLGDSALYLCASSLVSFSYEQYFGPGTRLTVT.

V gene TRBV7-9 combines with J gene TRBJ2-7; D may be TRBD1 or TRBD2 (5 bases each). Looked up from germline, CDR1 is SEHNR and CDR2 is FQNEAQ (reference sequence). CDR3 size: 13 residues. V lost 5 bases to trimming and J lost 3 bases, with 11 bases between them. The CDR3 spells CASSRDGRYEQYF. In DNA, the CDR3 is TGTGCCAGCAGCCGGGACGGACGCTACGAGCAGTACTTC.

The chain uses TRBV19 and TRBJ1-5; a weak D match, TRBD1 (5 bases). The germline V and J ends were trimmed by 6 bases and 1 base, with 7 bases remaining between them. Germline assignment: CDR1 LNHDA and CDR2 SQIVND (reference sequence). The CDR3 consists of 13 residues. The CDR3 protein is CASSRASNQPQHF. The CDR3, as DNA: TGTGCCAGTAGCAGGGCAAGCAATCAGCCCCAGCATTTT.

V usage is TRBV28 and J usage is TRBJ1-1; 7 nucleotides line up with TRBD1. The CDR3 is 17 residues long. CDR1 and CDR2 (germline): MDHEN, SYDVKM. The ends lost 3 bases at V and 0 bases at J; junction bases unmatched: 10. The chain's CDR3 is CASSFPGGKAMNTEAFF. In DNA, the CDR3 is TGTGCCAGCAGTTTTCCAGGGGGTAAGGCGATGAACACTGAAGCTTTCTTT.

The CDR3 bases are TGCGCCAGCAAGCCGGGGTTAGCTGGAAACACCATATATTTT. Amino acid sequence: CASKPGLAGNTIYF. The V and J genes are TRBV5-1 and TRBJ1-3; no clear D gene. Trimming removed 6 bases at V and 2 bases at J, with 12 bases between. The CDR3 is 14 amino acids. Germline-derived CDR1 and CDR2 are SGHRS and YFSETQ.

The CDR3 DNA reads as TGTGCCAGCGGGCAGGGCCTTACGAATGAGCAGTTCTTC. Translated, it gives CASGQGLTNEQFF. The rearrangement uses TRBV7-9 and TRBJ2-1, with TRBD1 as a possible D gene (5 bases). This CDR3 has 13 amino acids. V lost 8 bases to trimming and J lost 7 bases, with 15 bases between them. CDR1 is SEHNR, CDR2 FQNEAQ, per germline (reference sequence).

This clone was seen a single time. The chain recombines TRBV7-9 with TRBJ1-2; D not resolved. This CDR3 region has 14 residues. Germline V CDR1 and CDR2: SEHNR, FQNEAQ (reference sequence). Trimming cost V 2 bases and J 7 bases, with 14 bases left between them. CDR3 in DNA: TGTGCCAGCAGCTTAATCTTAATGATCACTGGCTACACCTTC. Translating it yields CASSLILMITGYTF.

The chain carries TRBV7-2 and TRBJ1-1; D remains ambiguous. Trimming shortened V by 5 bases and J by 0 bases, and 10 bases separated the two germline ends. Germline lookup yields CDR1 SGHTA and CDR2 FQGNSA. The CDR3 sequence is 14 residues long. CDR3 sequence reads: CASSPSNMNTEAFF. The CDR3 nucleotides read TGTGCCAGCAGCCCAAGCAATATGAACACTGAAGCTTTCTTT.

This chain connects TRBV12-5 to TRBJ1-5; a possible D gene is TRBD1 (6 bases). CDR3 length: 13 residues. Germline CDR1 LGHNT, CDR2 FRNRAP. CDR3 sequence (DNA): TGTGCCGGGGACACTTCGGGAGGTCAGCCCCAGCATTTT. It codes for CAGDTSGGQPQHF.